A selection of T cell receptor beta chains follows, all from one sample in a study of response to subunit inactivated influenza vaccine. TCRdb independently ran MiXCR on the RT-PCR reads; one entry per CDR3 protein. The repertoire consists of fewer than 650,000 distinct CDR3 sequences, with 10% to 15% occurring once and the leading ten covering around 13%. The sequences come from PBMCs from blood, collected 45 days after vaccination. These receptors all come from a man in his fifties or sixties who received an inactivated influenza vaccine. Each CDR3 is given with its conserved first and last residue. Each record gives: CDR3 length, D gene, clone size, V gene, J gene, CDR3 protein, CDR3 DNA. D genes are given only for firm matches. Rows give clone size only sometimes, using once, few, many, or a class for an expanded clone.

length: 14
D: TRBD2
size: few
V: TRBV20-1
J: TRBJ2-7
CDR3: CSARAPMFETSLYF
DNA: TGCAGTGCTAGAGCTCCTATGTTTGAGACTAGCCTGTACTTC

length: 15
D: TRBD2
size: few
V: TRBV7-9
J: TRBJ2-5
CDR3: CASSITGTSGETQYF
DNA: TGTGCCAGCAGCATCACCGGGACTAGCGGAGAGACCCAGTACTTC

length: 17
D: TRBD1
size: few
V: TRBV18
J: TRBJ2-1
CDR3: CASSPRNQDRGRNEQFF
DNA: TGTGCCAGCTCCCCGCGCAACCAGGACAGGGGGCGTAATGAGCAGTTCTTC

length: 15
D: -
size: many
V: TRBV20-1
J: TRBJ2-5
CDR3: CSASTVAASTGTQYF
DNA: TGCAGTGCTAGTACCGTAGCGGCAAGCACCGGGACCCAGTACTTC

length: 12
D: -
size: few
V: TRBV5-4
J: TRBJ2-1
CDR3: CASSLKQNEQFF
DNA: TGTGCCAGCAGCTTGAAACAAAATGAGCAGTTCTTC

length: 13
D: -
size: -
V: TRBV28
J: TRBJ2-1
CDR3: CASSSSREPEQFF
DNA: TGTGCCAGCAGTTCCTCCCGGGAACCTGAGCAGTTCTTC

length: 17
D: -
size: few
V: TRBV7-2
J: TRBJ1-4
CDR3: CASSSTISGFGNEKLFF
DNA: TGTGCCAGCAGCTCAACAATTTCAGGGTTCGGAAATGAAAAACTGTTTTTT

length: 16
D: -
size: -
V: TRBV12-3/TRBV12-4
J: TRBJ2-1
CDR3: CASSPDPGGSYNEQFF
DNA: TGTGCCAGCAGCCCAGACCCCGGAGGGTCCTACAATGAGCAGTTCTTC

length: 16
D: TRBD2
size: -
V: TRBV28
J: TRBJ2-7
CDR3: CASSSLRGVSSYEQYF
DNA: TGTGCCAGCAGTTCCCTTCGGGGGGTTAGCTCCTACGAGCAGTACTTC

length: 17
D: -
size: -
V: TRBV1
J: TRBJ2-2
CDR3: CQQPREGQNANTGELFF
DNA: TGCCAGCAGCCAAGAGAGGGGCAGAACGCGAACACCGGGGAGCTGTTTTTT

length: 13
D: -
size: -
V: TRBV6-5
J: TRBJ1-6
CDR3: CASSYSRSSPLHF
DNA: TGTGCCAGCAGTTACTCCCGGAGTTCACCCCTCCACTTT

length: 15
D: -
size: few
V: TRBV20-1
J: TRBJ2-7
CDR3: CSARPPGVWSYEQYF
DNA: TGCAGTGCTAGACCCCCGGGAGTATGGTCCTACGAGCAGTACTTC

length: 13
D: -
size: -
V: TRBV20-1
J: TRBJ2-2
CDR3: CSARDLNTGELFF
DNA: TGCAGTGCTAGAGATCTCAACACCGGGGAGCTGTTTTTT

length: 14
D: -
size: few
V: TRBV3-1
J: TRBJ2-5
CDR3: CASSRGLHQETQYF
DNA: TGTGCCAGCAGCCGGGGACTCCACCAAGAGACCCAGTACTTC

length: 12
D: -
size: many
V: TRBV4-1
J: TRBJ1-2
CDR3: CASSQDLGGYTF
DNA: TGCGCCAGCAGCCAAGATCTTGGTGGCTACACCTTC

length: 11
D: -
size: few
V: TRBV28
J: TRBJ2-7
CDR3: CASSSPGTSYF
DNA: TGTGCCAGCAGTTCTCCCGGGACGTCGTACTTC

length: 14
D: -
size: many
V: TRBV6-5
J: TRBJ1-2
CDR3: CASSYVSENYGYTF
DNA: TGTGCCAGCAGTTACGTCAGCGAAAACTATGGCTACACCTTC

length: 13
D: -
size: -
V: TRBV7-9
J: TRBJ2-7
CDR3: CASSPRNAYEQYF
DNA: TGTGCCAGCAGCCCCCGAAATGCCTACGAGCAGTACTTC

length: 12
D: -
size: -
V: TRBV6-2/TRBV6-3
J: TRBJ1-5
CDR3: CASSFINQPQHF
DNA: TGTGCCAGCAGTTTTATCAATCAGCCCCAGCATTTT

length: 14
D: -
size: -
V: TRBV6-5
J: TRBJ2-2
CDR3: CASSFLMGAGELFF
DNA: TGTGCCAGCAGTTTCCTCATGGGGGCCGGGGAGCTGTTTTTT

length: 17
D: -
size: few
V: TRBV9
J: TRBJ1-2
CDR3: CASSVAGGGRDVYGYTF
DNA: TGTGCCAGCAGCGTAGCCGGCGGGGGCAGGGACGTCTATGGCTACACCTTC

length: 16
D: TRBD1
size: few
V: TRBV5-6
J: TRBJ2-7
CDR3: CASSLTRTGNSYEQYF
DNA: TGTGCCAGCAGCTTGACACGGACAGGTAATAGTTACGAGCAGTACTTC

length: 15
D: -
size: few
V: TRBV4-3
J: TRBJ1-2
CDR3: CASSQDWTVGYGYTF
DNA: TGCGCCAGCAGCCAAGATTGGACAGTGGGCTATGGCTACACCTTC

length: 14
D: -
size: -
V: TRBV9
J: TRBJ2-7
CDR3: CASSVGPAPYEQYF
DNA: TGTGCCAGCAGCGTAGGGCCAGCGCCCTACGAGCAGTACTTC

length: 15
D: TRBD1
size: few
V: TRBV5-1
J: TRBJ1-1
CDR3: CASALSQQGGTEAFF
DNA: TGCGCCAGCGCACTAAGTCAACAGGGGGGCACTGAAGCTTTCTTT

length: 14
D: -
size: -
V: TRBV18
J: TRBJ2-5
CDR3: CASSPTGTKETQYF
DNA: TGTGCCAGCTCGCCCACCGGGACGAAAGAGACCCAGTACTTC